The present T cell receptor beta chain was sequenced within a study of response to subunit inactivated influenza vaccine. General study results and limits: The authors proposed limited new T cell recruitment per seasonal influenza vaccination.

CDR3 size: 15 residues. Germline values: CDR1 MDHEN, CDR2 SYDVKM. V gave up 3 bases and J gave up 8 bases; unmatched junction bases: 9. One entry per CDR3 protein results from TCRdb running MiXCR on the RT-PCR reads. This table holds about 610,000 distinct CDR3 sequences, roughly 15% found once. The sample holds a few counts of this clonotype. Its cognate antigen is unknown. This TCR was recovered from a man between 50 and 59 years old who received an inactivated influenza vaccine. The sequencing here drew on PBMCs from blood, taken roughly 13 days after vaccination. V usage is TRBV28 and J usage is TRBJ2-4; 8 nucleotides match TRBD1. CDR3: CASSFLGQGADIQYF. Written as DNA, the CDR3 is TGTGCCAGCAGTTTCCTCGGTCAGGGGGCGGACATTCAGTACTTC.